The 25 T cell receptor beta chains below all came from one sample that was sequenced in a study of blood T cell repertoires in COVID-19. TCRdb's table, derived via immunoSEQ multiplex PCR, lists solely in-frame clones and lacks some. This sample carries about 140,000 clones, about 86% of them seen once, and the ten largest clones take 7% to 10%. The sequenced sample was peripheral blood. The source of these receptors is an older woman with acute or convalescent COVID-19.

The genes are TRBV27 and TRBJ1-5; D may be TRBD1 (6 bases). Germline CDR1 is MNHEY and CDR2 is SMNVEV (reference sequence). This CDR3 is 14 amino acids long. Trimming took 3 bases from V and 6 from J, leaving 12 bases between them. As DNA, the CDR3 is TGTGCCAGCAGTTTCTCGGGGGGCGGTCAGCCCCAGCATTTT. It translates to CASSFSGGGQPQHF.

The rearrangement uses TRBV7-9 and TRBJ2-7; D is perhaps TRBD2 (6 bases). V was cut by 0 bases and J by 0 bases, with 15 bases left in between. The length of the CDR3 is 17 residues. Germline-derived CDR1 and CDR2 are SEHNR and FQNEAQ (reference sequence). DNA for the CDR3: TGTGCCAGCAGCTTAGCGCGGGACCCCACCTCCTCCTACGAGCAGTACTTC. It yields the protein CASSLARDPTSSYEQYF.

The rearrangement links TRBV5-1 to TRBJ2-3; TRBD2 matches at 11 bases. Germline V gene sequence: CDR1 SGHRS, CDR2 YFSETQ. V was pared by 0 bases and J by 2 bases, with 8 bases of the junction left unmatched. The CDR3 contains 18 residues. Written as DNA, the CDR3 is TGCGCCAGCAGCTTGGCGCTAGCGGGGGGCCCTGCCACAGATACGCAGTATTTT. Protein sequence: CASSLALAGGPATDTQYF.

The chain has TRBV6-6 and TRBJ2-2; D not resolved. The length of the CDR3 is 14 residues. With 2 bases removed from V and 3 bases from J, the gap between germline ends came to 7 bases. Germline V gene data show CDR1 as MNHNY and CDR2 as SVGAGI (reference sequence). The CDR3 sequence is CASSYGRYTGELFF. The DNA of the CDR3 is TGTGCCAGCAGTTACGGCCGCTACACCGGGGAGCTGTTTTTT.

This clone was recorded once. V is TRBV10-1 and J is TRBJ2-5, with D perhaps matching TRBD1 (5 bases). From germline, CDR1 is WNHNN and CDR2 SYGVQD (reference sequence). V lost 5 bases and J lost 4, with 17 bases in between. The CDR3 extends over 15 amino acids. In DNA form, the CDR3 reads TGCGCCAGCAGTCCTGGGGCAGCGAACCGAGAGACCCAGTACTTC. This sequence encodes CASSPGAANRETQYF.

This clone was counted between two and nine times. The DNA for the CDR3 is TGCGCCAGCAGCCAAGATCCAGCTAACTATGGCTACACCTTC. It codes for CASSQDPANYGYTF. V gene TRBV4-1 combines with J gene TRBJ1-2; D not certain. CDR3 length: 14 amino acids. Trimming cost V 0 bases and J 0 bases, with 5 bases left between them. The germline gives CDR1 MGHRA, CDR2 YSYEKL.

CDR3 nucleotides: TGTGCCAGCAGTGACGCCCTACTAGCGAATGAGCAGTTCTTC. It translates to CASSDALLANEQFF. The J gene is TRBJ2-1, the V gene TRBV6-1; 7 bases fit TRBD2. V shed 3 bases, J shed 7 bases, and the junction held 6 bases outside the gene matches. This CDR3 contains 14 residues. Germline CDR1 reads MNHNS; CDR2 reads SASEGT.

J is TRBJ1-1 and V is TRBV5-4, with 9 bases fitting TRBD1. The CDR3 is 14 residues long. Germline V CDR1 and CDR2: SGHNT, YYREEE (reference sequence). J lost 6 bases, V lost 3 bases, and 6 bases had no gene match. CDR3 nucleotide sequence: TGTGCCAGCAGCTCACAGGGGGCTAACTCTGAAGCTTTCTTT. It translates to CASSSQGANSEAFF.

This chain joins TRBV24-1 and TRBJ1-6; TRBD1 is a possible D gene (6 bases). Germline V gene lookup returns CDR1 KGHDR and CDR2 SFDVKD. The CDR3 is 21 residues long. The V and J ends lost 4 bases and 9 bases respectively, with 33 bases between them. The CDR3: CATSEPPLPGARGYLGSPLHF. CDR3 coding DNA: TGTGCCACCAGTGAGCCCCCCTTGCCAGGGGCGAGGGGTTATTTGGGTTCACCCCTCCACTTT.

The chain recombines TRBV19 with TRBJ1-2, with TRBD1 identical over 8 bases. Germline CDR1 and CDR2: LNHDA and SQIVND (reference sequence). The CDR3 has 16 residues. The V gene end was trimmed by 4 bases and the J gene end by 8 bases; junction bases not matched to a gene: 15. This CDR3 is CASSTPLGQGREGYTF. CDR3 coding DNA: TGTGCCAGTAGTACTCCCCTTGGACAGGGAAGAGAAGGCTACACCTTC. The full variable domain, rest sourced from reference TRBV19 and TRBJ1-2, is DGGITQSPKYLFRKEGQNVTLSCEQNLNHDAMYWYRQDPGQGLRLIYYSQIVNDFQKGDIAEGYSVSREKKESFPLTVTSAQKNPTAFYLCASSTPLGQGREGYTFGSGTRLTVV.

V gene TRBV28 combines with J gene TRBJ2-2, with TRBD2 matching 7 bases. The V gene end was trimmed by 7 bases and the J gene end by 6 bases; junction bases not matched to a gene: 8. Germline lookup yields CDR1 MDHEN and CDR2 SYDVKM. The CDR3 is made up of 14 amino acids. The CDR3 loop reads CASTRTLAAGELFF. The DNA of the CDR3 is TGTGCCAGCACCCGGACTCTAGCGGCCGGGGAGCTGTTTTTT. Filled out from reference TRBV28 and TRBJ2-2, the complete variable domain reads DVKVTQSSRYLVKRTGEKVFLECVQDMDHENMFWYRQDPGLGLRLIYFSYDVKMKEKGDIPEGYSVSREKKERFSLILESASTNQTSMYLCASTRTLAAGELFFGEGSRLTVL.

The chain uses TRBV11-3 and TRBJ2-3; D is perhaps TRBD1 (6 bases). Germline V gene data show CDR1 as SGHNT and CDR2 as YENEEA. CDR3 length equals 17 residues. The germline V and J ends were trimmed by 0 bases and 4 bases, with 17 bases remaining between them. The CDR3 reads CASSLDPPWGPPDTQYF. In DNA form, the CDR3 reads TGTGCCAGCAGCTTAGATCCCCCTTGGGGGCCCCCAGATACGCAGTATTTT.

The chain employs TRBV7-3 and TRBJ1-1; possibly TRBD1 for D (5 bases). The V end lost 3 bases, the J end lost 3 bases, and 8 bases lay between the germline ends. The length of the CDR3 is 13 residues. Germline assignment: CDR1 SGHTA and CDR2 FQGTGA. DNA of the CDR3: TGTGCCAGCAGCTTGGGGCTGCACACTGAAGCTTTCTTT. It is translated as CASSLGLHTEAFF.

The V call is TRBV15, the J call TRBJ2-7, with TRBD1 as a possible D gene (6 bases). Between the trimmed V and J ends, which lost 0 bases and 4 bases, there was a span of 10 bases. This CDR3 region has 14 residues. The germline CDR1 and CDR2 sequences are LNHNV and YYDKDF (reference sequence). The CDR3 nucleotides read TGTGCCACCAGCAGAGAACAGGGCAGATACGAGCAGTACTTC. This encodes CATSREQGRYEQYF.

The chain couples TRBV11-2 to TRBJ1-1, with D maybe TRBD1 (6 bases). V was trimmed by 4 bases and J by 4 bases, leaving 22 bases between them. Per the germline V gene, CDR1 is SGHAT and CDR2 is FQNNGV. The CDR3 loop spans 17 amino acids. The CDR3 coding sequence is TGTGCCAGCAGCTCAACCAGGAAAACAGGGCTGGCCACTGAAGCTTTCTTT. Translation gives CASSSTRKTGLATEAFF.

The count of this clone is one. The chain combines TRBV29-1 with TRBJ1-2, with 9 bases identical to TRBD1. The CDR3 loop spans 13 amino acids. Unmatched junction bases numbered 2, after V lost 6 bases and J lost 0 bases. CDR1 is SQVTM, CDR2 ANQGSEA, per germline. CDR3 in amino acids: CSVGQGPNYGYTF. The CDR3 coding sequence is TGCAGCGTCGGACAGGGGCCTAACTATGGCTACACCTTC. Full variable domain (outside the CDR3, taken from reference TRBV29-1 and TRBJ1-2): SAVISQKPSRDICQRGTSLTIQCQVDSQVTMMFWYRQQPGQSLTLIATANQGSEATYESGFVIDKFPISRPNLTFSTLTVSNMSPEDSSIYLCSVGQGPNYGYTFGSGTRLTVV.

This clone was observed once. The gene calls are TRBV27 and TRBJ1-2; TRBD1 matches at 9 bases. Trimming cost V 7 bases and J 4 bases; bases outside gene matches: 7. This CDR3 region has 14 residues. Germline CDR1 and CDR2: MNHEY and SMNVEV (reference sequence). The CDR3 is CASNPTGGSYGYTF. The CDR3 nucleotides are TGTGCCAGCAATCCGACAGGGGGGTCCTATGGCTACACCTTC.

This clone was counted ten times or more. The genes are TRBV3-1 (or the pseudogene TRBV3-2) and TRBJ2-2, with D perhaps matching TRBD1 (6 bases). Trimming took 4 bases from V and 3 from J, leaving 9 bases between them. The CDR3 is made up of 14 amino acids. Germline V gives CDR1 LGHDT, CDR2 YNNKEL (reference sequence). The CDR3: CASSPGQYTGELFF. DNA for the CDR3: TGTGCCAGCAGCCCCGGACAGTACACCGGGGAGCTGTTTTTT.

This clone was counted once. CDR3 residues: CASRGFGGYTF. The DNA of the CDR3 is TGTGCCTCTCGGGGGTTCGGAGGCTACACCTTC. This chain joins TRBV30 and TRBJ1-2; tentative D call: TRBD1 (5 bases). Germline loops: CDR1 GTSNPN, CDR2 SVGIG (reference sequence). The length of the CDR3 is 11 residues. The V end lost 7 bases, the J end lost 8 bases, and 14 bases lay between the germline ends.

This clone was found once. The CDR3 DNA is TGTGCCAGCAGCCAAGTAGAAGCGGGGATTAAGTACTTC. Its protein is CASSQVEAGIKYF. J is TRBJ2-5 and V is TRBV3-1 (or the pseudogene TRBV3-2); 7 nucleotides line up with TRBD2. Germline assignment: CDR1 LGHDT and CDR2 YNNKEL (reference sequence). Losses at the gene ends were 1 base for V and 12 bases for J; bases not matched to a gene: 8. This CDR3 comprises 13 residues.

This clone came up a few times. Written as DNA, the CDR3 is TGTGCCAGCAGCTACGGGGGGACTGAAGCTTTCTTT. Translation gives CASSYGGTEAFF. The J gene is TRBJ1-1, the V gene TRBV7-2; weak D call: TRBD1 (5 bases). The V gene's germline CDR1 is SGHTA and CDR2 FQGNSA. V lost 4 bases and J 5 bases, leaving 8 bases between the germline ends. This CDR3 contains 12 residues.

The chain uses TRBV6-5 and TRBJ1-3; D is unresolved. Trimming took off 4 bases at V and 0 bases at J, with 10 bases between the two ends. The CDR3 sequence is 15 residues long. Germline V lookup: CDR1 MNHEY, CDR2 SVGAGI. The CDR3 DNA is TGTGCCAGCAGTTCGACACGGCACTCTGGAAACACCATATATTTT. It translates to CASSSTRHSGNTIYF.

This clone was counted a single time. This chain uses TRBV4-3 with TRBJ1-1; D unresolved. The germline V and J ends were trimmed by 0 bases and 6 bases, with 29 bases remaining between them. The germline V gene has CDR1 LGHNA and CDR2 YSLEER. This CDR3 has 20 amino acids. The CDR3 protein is CASSQDIVGRAIEGVAEAFF. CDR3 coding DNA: TGCGCCAGCAGCCAAGATATCGTGGGGAGGGCAATAGAGGGTGTCGCTGAAGCTTTCTTT.

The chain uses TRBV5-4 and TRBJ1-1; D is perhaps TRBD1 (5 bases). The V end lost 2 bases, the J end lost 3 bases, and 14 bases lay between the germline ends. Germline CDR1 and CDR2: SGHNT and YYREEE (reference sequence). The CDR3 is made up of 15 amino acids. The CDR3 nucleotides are TGTGCCAGCAGCTTCCAGGGCGCGATGGACACTGAAGCTTTCTTT. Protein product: CASSFQGAMDTEAFF.

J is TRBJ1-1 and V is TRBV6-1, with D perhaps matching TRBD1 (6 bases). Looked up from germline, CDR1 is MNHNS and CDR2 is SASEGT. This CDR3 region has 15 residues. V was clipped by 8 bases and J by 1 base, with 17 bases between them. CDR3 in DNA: TGTGCCAGCCACCCTTACCTAGGGGGGAACACTGAAGCTTTCTTT. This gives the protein CASHPYLGGNTEAFF.